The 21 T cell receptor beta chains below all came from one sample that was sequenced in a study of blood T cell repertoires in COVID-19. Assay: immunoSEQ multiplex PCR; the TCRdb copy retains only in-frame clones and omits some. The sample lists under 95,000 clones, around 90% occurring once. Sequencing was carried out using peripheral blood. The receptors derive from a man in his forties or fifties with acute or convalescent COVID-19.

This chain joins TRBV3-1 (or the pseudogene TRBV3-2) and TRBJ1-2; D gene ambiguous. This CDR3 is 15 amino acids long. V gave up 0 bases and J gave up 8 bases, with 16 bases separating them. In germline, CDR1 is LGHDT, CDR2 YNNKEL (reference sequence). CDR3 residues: CASSQDLVSPKGYTF. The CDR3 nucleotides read TGTGCCAGCAGCCAAGATCTTGTCAGTCCAAAAGGCTACACCTTC.

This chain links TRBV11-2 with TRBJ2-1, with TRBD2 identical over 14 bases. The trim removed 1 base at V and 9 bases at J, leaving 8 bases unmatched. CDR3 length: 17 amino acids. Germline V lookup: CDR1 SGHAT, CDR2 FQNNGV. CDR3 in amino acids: CASSLAGTSGRGGEQFF. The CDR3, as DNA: TGTGCCAGCAGCTTAGCGGGGACTAGCGGGAGAGGTGGTGAGCAGTTCTTC.

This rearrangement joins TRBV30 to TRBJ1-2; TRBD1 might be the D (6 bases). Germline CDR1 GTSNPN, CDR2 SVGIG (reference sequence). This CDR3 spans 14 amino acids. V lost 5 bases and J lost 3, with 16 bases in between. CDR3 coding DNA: TGTGCCTGGGACGGGGGGCAGGGGTACTATGGCTACACCTTC. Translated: CAWDGGQGYYGYTF.

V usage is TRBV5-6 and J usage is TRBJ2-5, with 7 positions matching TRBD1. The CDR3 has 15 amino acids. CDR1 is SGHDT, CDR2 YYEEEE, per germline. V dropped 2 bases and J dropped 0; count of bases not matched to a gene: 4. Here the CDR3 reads CASSFWQGDQETQYF. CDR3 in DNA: TGTGCCAGCAGCTTCTGGCAGGGGGACCAAGAGACCCAGTACTTC.

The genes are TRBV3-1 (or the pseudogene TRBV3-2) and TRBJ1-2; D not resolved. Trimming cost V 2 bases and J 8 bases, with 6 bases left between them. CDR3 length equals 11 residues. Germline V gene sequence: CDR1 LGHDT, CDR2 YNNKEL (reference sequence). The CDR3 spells CASSQYLGYTF. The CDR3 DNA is TGTGCCAGCAGCCAATATCTAGGCTACACCTTC.

The CDR3 DNA reads TGTGCCAGTAGTATACTACGGGGCTCTGGAAACACCATATATTTT. Protein: CASSILRGSGNTIYF. This chain uses TRBV19 with TRBJ1-3; D is undetermined. Between the trimmed V and J ends, which lost 2 bases and 0 bases, there was a span of 8 bases. The CDR3 runs 15 residues. Germline V gene sequence: CDR1 LNHDA, CDR2 SQIVND (reference sequence).

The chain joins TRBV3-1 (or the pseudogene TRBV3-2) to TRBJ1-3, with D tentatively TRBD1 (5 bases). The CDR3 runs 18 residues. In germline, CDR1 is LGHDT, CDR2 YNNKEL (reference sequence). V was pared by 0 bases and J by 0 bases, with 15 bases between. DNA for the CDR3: TGTGCCAGCAGCCAAGAGGGTTGGGGCGCCAGCTCTGGAAACACCATATATTTT. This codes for CASSQEGWGASSGNTIYF.

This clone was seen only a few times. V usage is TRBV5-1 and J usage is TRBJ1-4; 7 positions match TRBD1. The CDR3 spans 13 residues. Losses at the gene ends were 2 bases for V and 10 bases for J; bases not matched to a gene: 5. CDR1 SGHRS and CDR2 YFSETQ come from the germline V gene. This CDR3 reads CASSFRQGGKLFF. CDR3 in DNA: TGCGCCAGCAGCTTCCGACAGGGTGGAAAACTGTTTTTT.

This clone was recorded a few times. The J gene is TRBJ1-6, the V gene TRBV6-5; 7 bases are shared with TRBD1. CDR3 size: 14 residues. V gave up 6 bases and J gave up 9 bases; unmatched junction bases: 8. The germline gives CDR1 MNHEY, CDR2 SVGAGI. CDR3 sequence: CASRLGTVGSPLHF. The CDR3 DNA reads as TGTGCCAGCAGACTAGGGACAGTTGGTTCACCCCTCCACTTT.

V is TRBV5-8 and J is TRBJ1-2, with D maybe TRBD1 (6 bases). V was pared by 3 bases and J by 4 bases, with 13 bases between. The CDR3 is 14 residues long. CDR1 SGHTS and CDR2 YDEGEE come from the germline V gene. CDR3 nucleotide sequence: TGTGCCAGCAGCTGGAGGGGGGGGATCTATGGCTACACCTTC. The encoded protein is CASSWRGGIYGYTF.

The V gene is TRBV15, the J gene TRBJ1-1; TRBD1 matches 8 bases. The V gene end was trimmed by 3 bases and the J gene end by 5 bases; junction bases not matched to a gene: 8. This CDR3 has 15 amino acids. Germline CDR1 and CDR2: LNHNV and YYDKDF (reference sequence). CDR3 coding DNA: TGTGCCACCAGCAGTTCTCCAGGGGGCCAGACTGAAGCTTTCTTT. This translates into CATSSSPGGQTEAFF.

The CDR3 nucleotides are TGTGCCAGCAGACCACAGGGTCCTAGCAATCAGCCCCAGCATTTT. Translating gives CASRPQGPSNQPQHF. This sequence joins TRBV6-5 and TRBJ1-5; tentative D call: TRBD1 (6 bases). The CDR3 covers 15 residues. Germline CDR1 MNHEY, CDR2 SVGAGI. The V and J ends lost 6 bases and 0 bases respectively, with 12 bases between them.

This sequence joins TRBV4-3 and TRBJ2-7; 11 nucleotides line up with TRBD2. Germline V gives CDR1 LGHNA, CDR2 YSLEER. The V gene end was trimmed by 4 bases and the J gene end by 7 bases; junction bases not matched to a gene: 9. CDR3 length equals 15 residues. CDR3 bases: TGCGCCAGCAGCCGGGATAGCGGGGGGGCCCGGGAGCAGTACTTC. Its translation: CASSRDSGGAREQYF.

This CDR3 reads CASSPGVSGNTIYF. In DNA form, the CDR3 reads TGTGCCAGCAGCCCGGGGGTATCTGGAAACACCATATATTTT. The rearrangement uses TRBV7-2 and TRBJ1-3; D possibly corresponds to TRBD1 (5 bases). V was pared by 5 bases and J by 1 base, with 9 bases between. Germline V gene lookup returns CDR1 SGHTA and CDR2 FQGNSA. CDR3 length: 14 amino acids.

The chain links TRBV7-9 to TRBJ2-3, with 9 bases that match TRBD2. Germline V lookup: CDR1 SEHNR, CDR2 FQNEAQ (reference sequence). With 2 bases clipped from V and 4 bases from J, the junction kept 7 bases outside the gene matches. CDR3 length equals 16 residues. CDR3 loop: CASSLRRREGADTQYF. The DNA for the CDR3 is TGTGCCAGCAGCTTACGTAGGCGGGAGGGGGCAGATACGCAGTATTTT.

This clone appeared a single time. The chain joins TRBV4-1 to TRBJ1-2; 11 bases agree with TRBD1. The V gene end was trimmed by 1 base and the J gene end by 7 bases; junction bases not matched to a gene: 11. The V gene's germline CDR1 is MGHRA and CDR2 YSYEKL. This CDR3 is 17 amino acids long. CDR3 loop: CASSQVGGDRGSVGYTF. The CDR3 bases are TGCGCCAGCAGCCAAGTAGGGGGGGACAGGGGGTCGGTTGGCTACACCTTC.

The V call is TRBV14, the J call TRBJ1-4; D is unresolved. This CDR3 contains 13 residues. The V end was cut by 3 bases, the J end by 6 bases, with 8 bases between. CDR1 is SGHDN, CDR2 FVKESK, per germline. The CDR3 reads CASSQRVYEKLFF. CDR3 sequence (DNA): TGTGCCAGCAGCCAGCGGGTATATGAAAAACTGTTTTTT. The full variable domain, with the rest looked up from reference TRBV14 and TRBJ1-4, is EAGVTQFPSHSVIEKGQTVTLRCDPISGHDNLYWYRRVMGKEIKFLLHFVKESKQDESGMPNNRFLAERTGGTYSTLKVQPAELEDSGVYFCASSQRVYEKLFFGSGTQLSVL.

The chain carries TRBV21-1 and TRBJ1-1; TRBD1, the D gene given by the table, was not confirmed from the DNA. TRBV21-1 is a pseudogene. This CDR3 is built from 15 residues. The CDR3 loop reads CATPIPDSLNTEAFF. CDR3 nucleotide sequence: TGTGCCACCCCAATCCCGGACAGCCTGAACACTGAAGCTTTCTTT.

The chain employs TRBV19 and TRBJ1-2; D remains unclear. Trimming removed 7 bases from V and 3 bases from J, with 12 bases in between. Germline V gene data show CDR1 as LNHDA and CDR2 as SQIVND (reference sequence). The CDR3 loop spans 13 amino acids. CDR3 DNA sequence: TGTGCCAGTACCCGTACCCGGGACTATGGCTACACCTTC. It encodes CASTRTRDYGYTF.

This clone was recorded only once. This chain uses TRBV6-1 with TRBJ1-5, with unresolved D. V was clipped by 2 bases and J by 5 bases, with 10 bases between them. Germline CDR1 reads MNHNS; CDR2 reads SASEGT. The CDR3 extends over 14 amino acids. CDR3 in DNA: TGTGCCAGCAGTGAATCCAGGTTTCATCAGCCCCAGCATTTT. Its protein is CASSESRFHQPQHF.

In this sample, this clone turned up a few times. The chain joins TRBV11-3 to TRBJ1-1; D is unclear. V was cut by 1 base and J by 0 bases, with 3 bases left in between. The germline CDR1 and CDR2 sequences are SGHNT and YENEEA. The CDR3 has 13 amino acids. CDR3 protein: CASSLGVNTEAFF. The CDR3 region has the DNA TGTGCCAGCAGCTTAGGAGTGAACACTGAAGCTTTCTTT.